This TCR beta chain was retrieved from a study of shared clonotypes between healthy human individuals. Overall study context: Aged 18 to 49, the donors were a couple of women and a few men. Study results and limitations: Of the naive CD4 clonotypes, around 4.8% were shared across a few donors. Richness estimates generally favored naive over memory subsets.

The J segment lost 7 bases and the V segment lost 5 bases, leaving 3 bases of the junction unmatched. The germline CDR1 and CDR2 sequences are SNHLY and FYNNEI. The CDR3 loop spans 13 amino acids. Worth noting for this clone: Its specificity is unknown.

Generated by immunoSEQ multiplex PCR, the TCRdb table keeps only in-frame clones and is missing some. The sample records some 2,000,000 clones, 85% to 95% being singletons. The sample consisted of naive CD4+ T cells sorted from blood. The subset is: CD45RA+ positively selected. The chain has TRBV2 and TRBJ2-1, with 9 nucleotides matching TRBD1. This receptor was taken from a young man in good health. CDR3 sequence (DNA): TGTGCCAGCAGTTCCGGGACAGGGAATGAGCAGTTCTTC. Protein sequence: CASSSGTGNEQFF.